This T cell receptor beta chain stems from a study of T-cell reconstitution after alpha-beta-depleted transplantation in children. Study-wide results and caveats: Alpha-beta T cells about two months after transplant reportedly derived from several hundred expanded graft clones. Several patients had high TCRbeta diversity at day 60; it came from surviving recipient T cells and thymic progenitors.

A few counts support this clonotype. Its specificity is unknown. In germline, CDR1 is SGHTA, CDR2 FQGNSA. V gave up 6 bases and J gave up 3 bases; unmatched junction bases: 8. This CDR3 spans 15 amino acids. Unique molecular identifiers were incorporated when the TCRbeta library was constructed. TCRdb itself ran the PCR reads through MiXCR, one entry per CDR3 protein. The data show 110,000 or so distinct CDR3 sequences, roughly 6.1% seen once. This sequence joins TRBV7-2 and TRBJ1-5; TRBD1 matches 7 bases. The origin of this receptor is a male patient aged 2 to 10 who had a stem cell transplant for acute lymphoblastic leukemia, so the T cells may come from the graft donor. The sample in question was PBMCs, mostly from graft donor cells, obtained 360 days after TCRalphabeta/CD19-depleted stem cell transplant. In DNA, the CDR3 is TGTGCCAGCAGTCCTGACAGGGCCCCCAATCAGCCCCAGCATTTT. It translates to CASSPDRAPNQPQHF.